Listed below are T cell receptor beta chains from one sample, sequenced in a study of T-cell reconstitution after alpha-beta-depleted transplantation in children. TCRdb called the PCR reads again in MiXCR, with one record for every CDR3 protein. The sample includes approximately 430,000 distinct CDR3 sequences, under 20% of them seen just once. This specimen was PBMCs, mostly from graft donor cells, taken 360 days after TCRalphabeta/CD19-depleted stem cell transplant. These receptors were collected from a boy younger than two who had a stem cell transplant for Wiskott-Aldrich syndrome, so the T cells may come from the graft donor. CDR3s include the opening cysteine and the closing phenylalanine or tryptophan. D genes are given only for firm matches. The size of a clone is reported for some rows only, either as once, few or many, or as a class for expanded clones.

V	D	size	J	length	DNA	CDR3
TRBV10-3	.	few	TRBJ2-4	15	TGTGCCATCAGTGACTCGGATCTAGCCAAAAACATTCAGTACTTC	CAISDSDLAKNIQYF
TRBV28	TRBD2	few	TRBJ2-7	15	TGTGCCAGCAGTCCCCCGGGGCTAGCGGGAGCAGAGCAGTACTTC	CASSPPGLAGAEQYF
TRBV5-1	.	.	TRBJ1-5	15	TGCGCCAGCAGCTTTCGTCCAGGGAACAATCAGCCCCAGCATTTT	CASSFRPGNNQPQHF
TRBV29-1	.	few	TRBJ2-2	13	TGCAGCGCCCGGGGCAGGGCCACCGGGGAGCTGTTTTTT	CSARGRATGELFF
TRBV24-1	.	.	TRBJ2-1	13	TGTGCCACCAGTGATTCGTCAGGCCCTGGGAAGTTCTTC	CATSDSSGPGKFF
TRBV29-1	TRBD1	few	TRBJ1-2	13	TGCAGCGTTGGGACAGGGTTCAACTATGGCTACACCTTC	CSVGTGFNYGYTF
TRBV4-1	TRBD2	medium-sized	TRBJ2-1	15	TGCGCCAGCAGCCCCACTAGCGGGGCTTACAATGAGCAGTTCTTC	CASSPTSGAYNEQFF
TRBV10-3	.	.	TRBJ2-3	14	TGTGCCATCAGCCGACTAGGTTCGCGAGATACGCAGTATTTT	CAISRLGSRDTQYF
TRBV29-1	TRBD2	.	TRBJ2-1	14	TGCAGCGTTCAGCGGGGGGCTAGGAACAATGAGCAGTTCTTC	CSVQRGARNNEQFF
TRBV19	.	few	TRBJ1-1	15	TGTGCCAGTAGTGTTTTCTGGACGTCGAACACTGAAGCTTTCTTT	CASSVFWTSNTEAFF
TRBV11-2	TRBD1	.	TRBJ2-5	17	TGTGCCAGCAGCTTAGTGGCCCGGGACAGGGGGCGGGAGACCCAGTACTTC	CASSLVARDRGRETQYF
TRBV10-3	.	.	TRBJ1-5	13	TGTGCCATCAGTGAGGAGAAGGGACAGCCCCAGCATTTT	CAISEEKGQPQHF
TRBV28	TRBD2	.	TRBJ2-3	15	TGTGCCAGCAGGATAGCGGGGGAGAACACAGATACGCAGTATTTT	CASRIAGENTDTQYF
TRBV11-1	.	few	TRBJ2-5	19	TGTGCCAGCAGCTTAGCCATAGCTACAAGTACCTCCAGCCTCCGGACCCAGTACTTC	CASSLAIATSTSSLRTQYF
TRBV5-1	.	.	TRBJ2-1	17	TGCGCCAGCAGCTTGGACGGTCGGCTGGGAGGATACAATGAGCAGTTCTTC	CASSLDGRLGGYNEQFF
TRBV5-1	.	.	TRBJ1-6	13	TGCGCCAGCAGGGCCGTGGGGGGATCACCCCTCCACTTT	CASRAVGGSPLHF